This entry is about one T cell receptor (beta chain). As yet, its antigen is unknown. This specimen comes from a study of cytomegalovirus exposure and HLA in healthy donors. Notes on the study in general: Specificity for CMV antigens was confirmed in vitro for a few of the CMV-associated chains.

The CDR3 totals 15 residues. Germline V CDR1 and CDR2: MDHEN, SYDVKM. The V end was cut by 2 bases, the J end by 1 base, with 12 bases between. TCRdb's table, derived via immunoSEQ multiplex PCR, lists solely in-frame clones and lacks some. This sample yields over 60,000 clones, of which around 95% are seen a single time; roughly 3.3% belongs to the top ten. V gene TRBV28 combines with J gene TRBJ2-7; weak D call: TRBD2 (5 bases). This clonotype was obtained from a young man in good health and CMV-seronegative. The sequencing sample was made of PBMCs. The CDR3 reads CASSLSPGKSYEQYF. The CDR3 nucleotides are TGTGCCAGCAGTTTAAGCCCGGGGAAATCCTACGAGCAGTACTTC.